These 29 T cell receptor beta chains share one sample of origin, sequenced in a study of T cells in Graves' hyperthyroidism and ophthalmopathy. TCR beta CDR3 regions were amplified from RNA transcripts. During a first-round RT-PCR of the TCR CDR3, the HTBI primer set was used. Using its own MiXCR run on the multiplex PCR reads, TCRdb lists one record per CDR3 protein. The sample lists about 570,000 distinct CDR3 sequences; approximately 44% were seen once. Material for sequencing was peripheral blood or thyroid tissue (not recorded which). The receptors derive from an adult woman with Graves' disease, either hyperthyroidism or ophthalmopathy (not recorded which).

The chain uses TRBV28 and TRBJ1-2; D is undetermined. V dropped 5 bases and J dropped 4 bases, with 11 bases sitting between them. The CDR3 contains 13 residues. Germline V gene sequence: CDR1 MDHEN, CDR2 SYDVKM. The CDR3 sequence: CASSSLNLYGYTF. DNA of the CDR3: TGTGCCAGCAGTAGTTTAAACCTCTATGGCTACACCTTC.

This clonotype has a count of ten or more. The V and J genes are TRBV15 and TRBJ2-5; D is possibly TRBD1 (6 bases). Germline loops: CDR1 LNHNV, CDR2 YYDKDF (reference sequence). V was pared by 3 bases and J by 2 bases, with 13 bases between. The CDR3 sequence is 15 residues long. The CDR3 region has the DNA TGTGCCACCAGCAGTTACAGGGCCCCACAAGAGACCCAGTACTTC. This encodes CATSSYRAPQETQYF.

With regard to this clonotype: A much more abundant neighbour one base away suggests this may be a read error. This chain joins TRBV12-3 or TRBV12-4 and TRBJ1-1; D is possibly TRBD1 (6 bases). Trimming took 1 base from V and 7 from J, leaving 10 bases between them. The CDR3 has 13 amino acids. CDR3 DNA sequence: TGTGCCAGCAGTTTAGGGGGGCAAATTGAAGCTTTCTTT. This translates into CASSLGGQIEAFF.

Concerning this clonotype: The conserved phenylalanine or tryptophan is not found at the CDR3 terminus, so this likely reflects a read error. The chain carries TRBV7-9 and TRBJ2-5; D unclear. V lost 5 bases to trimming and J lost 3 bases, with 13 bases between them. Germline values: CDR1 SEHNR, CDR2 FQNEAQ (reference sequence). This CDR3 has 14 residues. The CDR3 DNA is TGTGCCAGCAGCGTCCGTGGTCTAGAAGAGACCCAGTACCTC. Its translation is CASSVRGLEETQYL.

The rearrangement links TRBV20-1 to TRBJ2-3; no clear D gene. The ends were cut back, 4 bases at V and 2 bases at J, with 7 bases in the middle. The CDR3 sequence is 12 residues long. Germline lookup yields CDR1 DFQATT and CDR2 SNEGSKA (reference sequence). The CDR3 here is CSAISFTDTQYF. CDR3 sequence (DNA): TGCAGTGCTATTAGTTTCACAGATACGCAGTATTTT.

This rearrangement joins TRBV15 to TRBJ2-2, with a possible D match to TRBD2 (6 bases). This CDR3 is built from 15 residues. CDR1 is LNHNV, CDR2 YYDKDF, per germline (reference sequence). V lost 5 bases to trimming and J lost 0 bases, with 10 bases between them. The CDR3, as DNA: TGTGCCACCAGCGGTCGCGGGGCGAACACCGGGGAGCTGTTTTTT. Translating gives CATSGRGANTGELFF.

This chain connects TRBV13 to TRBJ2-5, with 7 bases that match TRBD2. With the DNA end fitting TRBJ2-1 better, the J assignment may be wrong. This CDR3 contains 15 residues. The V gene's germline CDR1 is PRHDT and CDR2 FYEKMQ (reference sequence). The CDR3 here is CASSPPGLRAHEQFF. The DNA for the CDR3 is TGTGCCAGCAGCCCGCCGGGACTAAGAGCTCATGAGCAGTTCTTC.

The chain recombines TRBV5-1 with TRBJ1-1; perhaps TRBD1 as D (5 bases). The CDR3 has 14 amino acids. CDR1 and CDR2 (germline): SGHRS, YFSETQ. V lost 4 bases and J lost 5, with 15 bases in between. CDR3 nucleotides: TGCGCCAGCAGCACCAACCCGGGACGGACTGAAGCTTTCTTT. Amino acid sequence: CASSTNPGRTEAFF.

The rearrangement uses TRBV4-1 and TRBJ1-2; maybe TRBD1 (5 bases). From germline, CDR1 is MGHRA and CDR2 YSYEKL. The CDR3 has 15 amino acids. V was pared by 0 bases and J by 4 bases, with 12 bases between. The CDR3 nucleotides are TGCGCCAGCAGCCAAGAGTTATGGGGCAGCTATGGCTACACCTTC. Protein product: CASSQELWGSYGYTF.

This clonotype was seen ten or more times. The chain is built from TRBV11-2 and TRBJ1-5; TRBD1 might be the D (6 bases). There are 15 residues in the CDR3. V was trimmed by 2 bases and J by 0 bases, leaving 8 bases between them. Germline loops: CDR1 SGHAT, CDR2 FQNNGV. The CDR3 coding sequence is TGTGCCAGCAGCTTAACAGGGTATAGCAATCAGCCCCAGCATTTT. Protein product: CASSLTGYSNQPQHF.

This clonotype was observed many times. CDR3 amino acids: CASSRRPQRNTIYF. The CDR3 DNA is TGTGCCAGCAGCCGCAGACCTCAGCGAAACACCATATATTTT. The chain carries TRBV7-8 and TRBJ1-3; no definite D call. The CDR3 contains 14 residues. Trimming took 5 bases from V and 5 from J, leaving 13 bases between them. Per the germline V gene, CDR1 is SGHVS and CDR2 is FQNEAQ.

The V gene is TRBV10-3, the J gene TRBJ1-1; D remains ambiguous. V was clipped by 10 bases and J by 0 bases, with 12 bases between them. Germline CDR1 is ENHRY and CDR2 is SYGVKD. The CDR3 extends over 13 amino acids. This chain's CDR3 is CATIDLLNTEAFF. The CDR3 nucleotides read TGTGCCACCATCGACTTATTGAACACTGAAGCTTTCTTT.

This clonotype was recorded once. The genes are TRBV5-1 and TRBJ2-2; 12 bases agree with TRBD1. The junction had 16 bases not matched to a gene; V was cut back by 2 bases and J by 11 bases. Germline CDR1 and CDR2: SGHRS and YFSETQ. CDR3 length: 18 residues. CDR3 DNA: TGCGCCAGCAGCTTCGGCCGGGACAGGGGGCGGGAATCGTATGAGCTGTTTTTT. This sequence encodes CASSFGRDRGRESYELFF.

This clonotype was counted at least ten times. The CDR3 region has the DNA TGTGCCAGCAGACGGGAAGGGGTTACCCATGGCTACACCTTC. Encoded protein: CASRREGVTHGYTF. The rearrangement joins TRBV2 to TRBJ1-2; possibly TRBD1 for D (5 bases). Trimming stripped 6 bases from V and 6 bases from J, with 17 bases between. The CDR3 consists of 14 residues. From germline, CDR1 is SNHLY and CDR2 FYNNEI.

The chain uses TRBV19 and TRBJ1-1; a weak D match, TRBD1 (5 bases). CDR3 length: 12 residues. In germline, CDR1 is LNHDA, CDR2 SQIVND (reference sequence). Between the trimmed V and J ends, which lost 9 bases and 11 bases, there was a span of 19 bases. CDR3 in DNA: TGTGCCAGCAGCTTAAGGGGCATCGGTGCTTTCTTT. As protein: CASSLRGIGAFF.

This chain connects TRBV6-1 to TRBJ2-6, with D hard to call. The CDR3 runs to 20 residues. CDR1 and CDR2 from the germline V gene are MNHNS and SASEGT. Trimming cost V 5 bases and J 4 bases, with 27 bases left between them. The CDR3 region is CASSYVGPGLPLGGANVLTF. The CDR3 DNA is TGTGCCAGCAGTTACGTTGGGCCCGGTCTACCCCTCGGAGGGGCCAACGTCCTGACTTTC.

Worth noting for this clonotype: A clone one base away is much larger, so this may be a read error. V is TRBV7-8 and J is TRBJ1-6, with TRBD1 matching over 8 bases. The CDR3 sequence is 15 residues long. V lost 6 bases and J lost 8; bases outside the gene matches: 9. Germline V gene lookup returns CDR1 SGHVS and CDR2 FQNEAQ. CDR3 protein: CASSRDRSEHSPLHF. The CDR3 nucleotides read TGTGCCAGCAGTCGGGACAGGAGCGAACATTCACCCCTCCACTTT.

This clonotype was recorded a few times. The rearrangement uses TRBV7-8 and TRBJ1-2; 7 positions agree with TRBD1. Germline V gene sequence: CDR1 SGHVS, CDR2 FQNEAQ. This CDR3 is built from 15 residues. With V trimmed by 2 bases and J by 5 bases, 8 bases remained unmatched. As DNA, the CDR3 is TGTGCCAGCAGCTTATCCAGGGGGGGACGTTATGGCTACACCTTC. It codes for CASSLSRGGRYGYTF.

DNA of the CDR3: TGCGCCAGCAGCTTACAGGGAGGAAGCCAGCCCCAGCATTTT. Amino acid sequence: CASSLQGGSQPQHF. V is TRBV5-1 and J is TRBJ1-5, with TRBD1 as a possible D gene (6 bases). CDR1 SGHRS and CDR2 YFSETQ come from the germline V gene. The CDR3 is 14 residues long. V lost 2 bases and J lost 7, with 13 bases in between. The whole variable domain, remainder taken from reference TRBV5-1 and TRBJ1-5, is KAGVTQTPRYLIKTRGQQVTLSCSPISGHRSVSWYQQTPGQGLQFLFEYFSETQRNKGNFPGRFSGRQFSNSRSEMNVSTLELGDSALYLCASSLQGGSQPQHFGDGTRLSIL.

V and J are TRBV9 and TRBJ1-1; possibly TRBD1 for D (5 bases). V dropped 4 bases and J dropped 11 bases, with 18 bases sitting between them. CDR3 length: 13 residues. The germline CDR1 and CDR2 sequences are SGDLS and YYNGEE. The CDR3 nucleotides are TGTGCCAGCAGCCAAGGGGCACGGGACTCCGCTTTCTTT. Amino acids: CASSQGARDSAFF.

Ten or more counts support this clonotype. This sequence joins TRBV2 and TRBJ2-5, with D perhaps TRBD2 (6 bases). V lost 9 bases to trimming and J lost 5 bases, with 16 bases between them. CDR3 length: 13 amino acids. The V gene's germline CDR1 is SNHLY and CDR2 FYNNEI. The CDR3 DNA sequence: TGTGCCAGTCTGGGACCCCGGGAGGAGACCCAGTACTTC. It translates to CASLGPREETQYF.

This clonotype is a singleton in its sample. The CDR3 region is CSARAGYQETQYF. CDR3 sequence (DNA): TGCAGTGCTAGAGCTGGGTATCAAGAGACCCAGTACTTC. This chain links TRBV20-1 with TRBJ2-5; D gene ambiguous. Trimming removed 1 base at V and 2 bases at J, with 8 bases between. The CDR3 is 13 residues long. Germline CDR1 and CDR2: DFQATT and SNEGSKA (reference sequence).

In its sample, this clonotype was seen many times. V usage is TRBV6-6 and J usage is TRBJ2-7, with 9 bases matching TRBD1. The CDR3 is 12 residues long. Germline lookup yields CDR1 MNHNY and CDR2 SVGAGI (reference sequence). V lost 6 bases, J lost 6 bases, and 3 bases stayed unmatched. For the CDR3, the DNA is TGTGCCAGCAGCAGGGACAGGGCCGAGCAGTACTTC. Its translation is CASSRDRAEQYF.

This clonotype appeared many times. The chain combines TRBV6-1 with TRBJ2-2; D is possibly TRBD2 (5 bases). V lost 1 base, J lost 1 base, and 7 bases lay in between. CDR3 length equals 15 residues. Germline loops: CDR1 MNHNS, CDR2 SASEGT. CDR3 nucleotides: TGTGCCAGCAGTGAAGTGGGGAGGAACACCGGGGAGCTGTTTTTT. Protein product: CASSEVGRNTGELFF.

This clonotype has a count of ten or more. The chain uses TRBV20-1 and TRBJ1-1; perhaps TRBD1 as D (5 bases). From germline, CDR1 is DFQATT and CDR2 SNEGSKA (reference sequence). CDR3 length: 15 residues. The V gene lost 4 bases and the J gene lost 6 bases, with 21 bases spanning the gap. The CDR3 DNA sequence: TGCAGTGCTAAAATGGGCACTCTAAGAGGGGCTGAAGCTTTCTTT. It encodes CSAKMGTLRGAEAFF.

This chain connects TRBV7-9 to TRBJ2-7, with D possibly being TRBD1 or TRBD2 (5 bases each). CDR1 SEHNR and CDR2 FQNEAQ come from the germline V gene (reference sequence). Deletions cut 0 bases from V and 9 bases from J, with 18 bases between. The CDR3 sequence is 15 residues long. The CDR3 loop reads CASSLAVGTAGGQYF. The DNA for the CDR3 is TGTGCCAGCAGCTTAGCGGTCGGGACGGCCGGCGGGCAGTACTTC. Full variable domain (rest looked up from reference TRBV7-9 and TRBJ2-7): DTGVSQNPRHKITKRGQNVTFRCDPISEHNRLYWYRQTLGQGPEFLTYFQNEAQLEKSRLLSDRFSAERPKGSFSTLEIQRTEQGDSAMYLCASSLAVGTAGGQYFGPGTRLTVT.

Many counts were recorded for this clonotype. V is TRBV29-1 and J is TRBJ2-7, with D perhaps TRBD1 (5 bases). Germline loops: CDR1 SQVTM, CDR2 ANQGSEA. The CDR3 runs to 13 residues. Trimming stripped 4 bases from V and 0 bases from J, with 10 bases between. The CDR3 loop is CSVGNRSSYEQYF. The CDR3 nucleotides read TGCAGCGTTGGAAACAGGAGCTCCTACGAGCAGTACTTC.

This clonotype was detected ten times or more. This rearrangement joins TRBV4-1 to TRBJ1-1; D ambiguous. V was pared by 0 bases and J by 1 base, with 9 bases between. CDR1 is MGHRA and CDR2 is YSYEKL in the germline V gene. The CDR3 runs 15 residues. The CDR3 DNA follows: TGCGCCAGCAGCCAAGAAACCGTTTCGAACACTGAAGCTTTCTTT. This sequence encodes CASSQETVSNTEAFF.

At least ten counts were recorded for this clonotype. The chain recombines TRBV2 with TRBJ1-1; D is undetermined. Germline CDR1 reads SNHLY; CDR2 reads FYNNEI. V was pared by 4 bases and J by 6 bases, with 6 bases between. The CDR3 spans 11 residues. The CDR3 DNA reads TGTGCCAGCAGTGTGGGTGCTGAAGCTTTCTTT. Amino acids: CASSVGAEAFF.